This T cell receptor beta chain was identified in a study of radiotherapy plus CTLA-4 blockade in lung cancer (dated by TCRdb to about 2018). Study-level background: Among the enrolled patients, about 19% had an objective response, and roughly 30% reached disease control. Results the study describes overall, beyond this receptor: Increased serum interferon-beta after radiation, together with early dynamic changes in blood T cell clones, were reported to be the strongest predictors of response. After treatment with radiotherapy and ipilimumab, TCR clones that originated in tumors expanded in peripheral blood.

Focal radiation therapy combined with CTLA-4 blockade (ipilimumab) was tested in patients with chemo-refractory metastatic non-small-cell lung cancer. Concerning this clone: The antigen this receptor binds is unknown. It has no much larger one-base neighbor in the sample; base qualities were not kept.

Receptors were amplified or captured by the immunoSEQ multiplex PCR assay. TCRdb took over this immuneACCESS table, retaining in-frame rearrangements with V and J assigned. Such tables are incomplete; in checked studies, under half of the missing clones stem from an unresolved V gene, and the remainder is unexplained. This sample has 60,000 to 70,000 clones in its table, and approximately 82% of those were observed once. 4% of the sample belongs to the ten largest clones. The CDR3 numbers 15 residues from cysteine through phenylalanine. Only the CDR3 DNA stays, 45 bases, in frame from base 1. For CDR1 and CDR2, the germline V gene lists SGHRS and YFSETQ. The V and J ends are trimmed by 0 bases and 2 bases, leaving 8 bases between them.

This TCR derives from a human donor with non-small cell lung cancer who had a partial response to radiotherapy plus ipilimumab. The sample here was peripheral blood, taken from a patient treated with radiotherapy plus ipilimumab. The sequence is built from TRBV5-1 and TRBJ2-2, with a tentative D gene TRBD1 over 5 matching bases. In nucleotides, the sequence is TGCGCCAGCAGCTTGGATTGGGGCAACACCGGGGAGCTGTTTTTT. It codes for CASSLDWGNTGELFF.